The sequence of this T cell receptor beta chain was determined in a study of T cell clonotyping in hematopoietic cell transplantation. Only in-frame clones appear in the TCRdb table, and some are missing; sequencing was by immunoSEQ multiplex PCR. This table holds tens of thousands of clones, 94% found once. This CDR3 has 15 amino acids. V shed 2 bases, J shed 4 bases, and the junction held 7 bases outside the gene matches. The germline V gene has CDR1 MGHRA and CDR2 YSYEKL. General observations from the study: Higher Inverse Simpson Index values in graft donor and pretransplant recipient predicted broader posttransplant TCR diversity. Few recipient clonotypes overlapped donors; over 97% were de novo at given depth. After transplant, recipient diversity fell while pathologically expanded clonotypes grew through day 180.

Regarding this clone: Its target is not known.

The receptor was isolated from a woman between 45 and 60 years old in good health. Some clones in this sample may be carry-over from other donors' samples. The V call is TRBV4-1, the J call TRBJ2-5; 7 bases line up with TRBD1. The specimen sequenced was peripheral blood mononuclear cells. The CDR3 DNA reads as TGCGCCAGCAGCCAAACGGGACAGAACTTAGAGACCCAGTACTTC. This sequence encodes CASSQTGQNLETQYF.